This T cell receptor (beta chain) was sequenced during a study of cytomegalovirus exposure and HLA in healthy donors (dated by TCRdb to 2016 to 2017). About the investigation overall: According to an earlier analysis of 450 to 650 of the donors, about 179 million T cells yielded some 120 million unique TCR beta sequences and about 300 Gb of sequence data. The aim of the study was to test whether cataloging public T cell receptors could identify signatures of past pathogen exposure. Of the roughly 400 genotyped donors, roughly 80% were placed in the genetic ancestry cluster associated with self-reported Caucasian donors. The number of typed donors differed by locus: roughly 629-630 for A, B, C, DRB1 and DQB1; some 500 for DQA1; 606 for DPA1; and roughly 490 for DPB1. The study combined high-throughput TCR immunosequencing, statistical association of individual TCRs with disease status, and machine learning to predict cytomegalovirus infection status. Roughly 300 gigabases of sequencing data and roughly 90 million unique TCR sequences were included in an early release covering about 700 HLA-typed donors. A separate validation cohort of more than 100 different subjects was used in addition to the roughly 700-subject first cohort. A later genetic analysis used genome-wide SNP genotypes for about 60% of the roughly 700 donors, treating that subset as a discovery cohort. HLA typing included class I and class II loci at four-digit resolution. Alongside the repertoire data, information on donor age, sex, ethnicity and CMV serostatus was compiled. To study patterns of TCR occurrence, a later analysis re-analyzed previously published TCR beta repertoires from 666 donors and added high-resolution HLA genotyping. The T cell repertoires of 670 or so subjects were profiled by immunosequencing and related to cytomegalovirus serostatus. On average, around 230,000 unique TCR beta nucleotide sequences were sequenced per donor among fewer than 500 genotyped donors of the cohort, with approximately 18% of those sequences being non-productive. Every repertoire in the discovery cohort had been generated on one and the same sequencing platform. In the later analysis, no new phenotypic data were used to find candidate immune exposures; instead, reliance was placed on TCR beta sequences and their occurrence across donors. To decide whether each TCR beta V gene segment behaved as functional or pseudogenic, an earlier analysis of some 580 of the donors relied on high-throughput TCR beta sequencing. Several DR-DQ haplotypes were handled as single units for association and clustering because linkage in the cohort was strong.

Summary of the overall study and its limitations: Most CMV-associated TCR beta chains appeared to be HLA-restricted in a later analysis, and the HLA associations seemed to be driven largely by CMV exposure. In a later analysis, HLA-associated TCR beta chains showed more clonal expansion and lower generation probabilities than non-associated chains that were equally common. V-gene and J-gene trimming of TCR beta chains was associated with a missense DCLRE1C variant in a later genetic analysis, and the association was replicated in an independent cohort. A later analysis found that TCR association rates varied across HLA loci, with DRB1 alleles showing the most associated TCRs and HLA-C alleles the fewest. When HLA alleles, especially DR and DQ, strongly co-occurred, TCR associations were difficult to assign to individual alleles. Roughly uniform sequencing depth across donors was assumed in presence/absence analyses, although this assumption may not hold. Some IMGT-functional V segments, including TRBV6-2 and TRBV6-3, could not be distinguished by the 87-base-pair reads and were therefore excluded. Cytomegalovirus status was reported to be diagnosed by the classifier with high specificity and sensitivity in both the original and validation cohorts. Most TCR sequences were observed very rarely across donors, whereas some public TCRs were present in many individuals. According to a later analysis, parvovirus B19, influenza, CMV and Epstein-Barr virus appeared linked to several top co-occurrence clusters. A cluster of highly shared sequence variants was judged likely to represent a technical artifact of the sequencing pipeline. The authors suggested that the approach could potentially be generalized to other disease states and immunological phenotypes. The cohort was sequenced for TCR beta chains only, and without alpha or paired-chain data the features that could be detected were limited. In a later genetic analysis, fewer N-insertions in productive TCRs were reported among donors in an Asian-associated ancestry cluster than the approximately 710-donor mean. Three of the identified cytomegalovirus-associated TCR beta chains were confirmed in vitro to be specific for cytomegalovirus antigens. Correlated functional status among segregating V segments might be attributable to linkage disequilibrium, but an unknown experimental factor could not be ruled out. A total of 150 to 200 TCR beta chains were listed by the study as associated with cytomegalovirus. Because counts were too low, some 16 rarely observed V segments, including chromosome 9 orphons, were excluded from the earlier analysis of 587 of the donors. For the cohort, immune exposure information was limited to CMV serostatus. A further reported finding was that TCR beta sequences accurately predicted the HLA-A and HLA-B alleles for most subjects in the first cohort. Because some donors lacked HLA typing at each locus, the association tests relied only on the typed subset. A later analysis associated 16,951 TCR beta sequences with specific HLA alleles at a false discovery rate of 0.05. In an earlier analysis of some 540 of the donors, most TCR beta V segments appeared in productive rearrangements about 87% or about 30% of the time, broadly matching IMGT annotations.

The cohort was made up of approximately 670 healthy bone marrow donors. All cohort members were sampled while nominally healthy, although unrecorded immune exposures were likely present. The donor tested CMV seronegative and was one of the 352 seronegative cohort members. Every donor gave a peripheral blood sample, and the peripheral blood mononuclear cells from that sample were used for TCR beta sequencing. Genomic DNA was extracted from the blood cell samples with the Qiagen DNeasy Blood Extraction Kit. Library construction relied on the immunoSEQ multiplex PCR assay. The multiplex PCR relied on a mix of 60 forward primers for TCR Vbeta segments and 13 reverse primers for TCR Jbeta segments. A multiplex PCR assay on genomic DNA amplified the CDR3 region of rearranged TCR beta genes. The Illumina HiSeq System was used to sequence the amplified TCR beta libraries as 87-base-pair reads. The study's own analysis went as follows. A later analysis tallied tens of millions of unique TCR beta chains across the 650 to 750 repertoires, and roughly 11 million of those chains were shared by two or more donors. Raw reads were error-corrected and collapsed into unique sequences by a nearest-neighbor algorithm in which closely related sequences were merged to remove PCR and sequencing errors. V, D and J gene segments were assigned by aligning CDR3 sequences to IMGT reference sequences. For a sequence to be retained, a match of at least six nucleotides was required to both a V gene segment and a J gene segment. Rearrangements were called productive when the CDR3 lacked stop codons and stayed in frame with V and J; all others were non-productive. CDR3 was defined by IMGT convention, running from the second conserved V-encoded cysteine to the conserved J-encoded phenylalanine. The earlier analysis of 500 to 600 of the donors excluded sequences that lacked an unambiguous match to a single V gene segment. In an earlier analysis of around 600 of the donors, V segments were called functional above 56.7% productive rearrangements and were called segregating when the between-donor standard deviation exceeded 5%. A statistical classification framework was developed to diagnose cytomegalovirus status using the catalog of TCR beta chain sequences. In a later analysis, V and J genes were assigned by comparing TCR nucleotide sequences against IMGT/GENE-DB human TR gene sequences. The TCRdist pipeline was used in a later analysis to assign CDR3 sequences and most-parsimonious VDJ recombination scenarios. In a later analysis, each TCR beta chain was defined by its CDR3 amino acid sequence together with its V-gene family, and reads lacking a unique V-gene family were excluded. As a way to deal with suspected cross-contamination and a sequencing artifact, a later analysis dropped roughly 600 nucleotide sequences that were highly shared and had low generation probability. In a later analysis, a clonal expansion index was calculated for each public chain from normalized within-repertoire ranks of inferred template counts. A later analysis computed generation probabilities with a VDJ recombination model fitted to out-of-frame rearrangements, and checked the results against IGoR. Hypergeometric tests were used in a later analysis to score TCR-TCR, TCR-HLA and TCR-CMV co-occurrence, with a repertoire-size bias correction applied to the TCR pairs. In a later analysis, false discovery rates were estimated by permuting HLA or CMV assignments 20 times. In a later analysis, co-occurring TCRs were grouped using DBSCAN, with TCRdist sequence similarity added in when clustering inside HLA-allele-positive subsets. Co-occurrence clustering excluded repertoires with fewer than 30,000 or more than 120,000 public chains, plus five with anomalous nucleotide sharing. In its TCRdb copy, this immuneACCESS table keeps in-frame sequences only and misses some clones. Where compared with another copy, unresolved V genes explain less than half of these, and the others have no known cause. D and trimming come from the DNA, and the V and J calls and clone size come from that table. This sample holds about 180,000 clones; approximately 88% were observed only once. The top ten hold 0.38% of the sample.

The germline V gene sets CDR1 to LGHNT and CDR2 to FRNRAP. The CDR3, cysteine through phenylalanine, is 16 amino acids long. Only the CDR3 DNA stays, 48 bases, in frame from base 1. Germline trimming amounts to 6 bases on V and 5 bases on J, with 6 as the count of junction bases outside the gene matches. Points on this clone: Its binding antigen is unknown. The input lacks base qualities; no much larger clone sits a single base away.

Sequenced sample: PBMCs. The sequence joins TRBV12-5 to TRBJ2-5; 16 of the junction bases match TRBD2. The sequence came from a boy younger than 10 in good health and CMV-seronegative. The bases read TGTGCTAGTGGCCCGGGGACTAGCGGGAGGGATGAGACCCAGTACTTC. The translation is CASGPGTSGRDETQYF.